This TCR beta chain was recovered during a study of T-cell reconstitution after alpha-beta-depleted transplantation in children (dated by TCRdb to 2016 to 2017). Regarding the complete study: Using TCR repertoire profiling, the study followed T-cell immune reconstitution in a quantitative way in children after TCRalphabeta/CD19-depleted allogeneic hematopoietic cell transplantation.

The CDR3 numbers 14 residues from cysteine through phenylalanine. This entry keeps only the CDR3 DNA: 42 bases, framed from base 1. CDR1 and CDR2 were assigned from the germline V gene as ENHRY and SYGVKD. V loses 0 bases, J loses 4 bases, and the germline ends lie 9 bases apart. The sample's treatment or condition label is to be understood as: allogeneic hematopoietic cell transplantation with graft depleted of TCRalphabeta T cells and CD19 B cells. The transplant recipients were children given TCRalphabeta/CD19-depleted allogeneic hematopoietic cell grafts. In the case of this clonotype: No antigen is known for it. No base qualities exist here, and no much larger clone lies one base off it.

Libraries were made using PCR. Instrument on record: Illumina HiSeq 2500. Molecular barcoding was employed in the preparation of TCR libraries, with unique molecular identifiers being used to normalize TCRbeta repertoire quantification. Starting from the raw public reads, TCRdb applied fastp trimming at Q25, assembled clones with MiXCR and retained in-frame beta chains. Each record represents a unique CDR3 protein, reported with the most common genes and DNA among its rows. The sample has hundreds of thousands of distinct CDR3 sequences on record, 15% to 20% of them singletons. The ten largest clones add up to about 41% of the sample. Study-wide findings and limitations: In some patients, the high TCRbeta diversity seen at day 60 was put down to recipient T cells and intrathymic progenitors that had survived conditioning. The apparently early alphabetaT-cell count recovery about two months after transplant was reportedly dependent on only several hundred rapidly expanded clones derived from non-depleted graft cells. Hyperexpanded clone frequencies declined over subsequent months; after one year, T-cell counts and TCRbeta diversity were mostly attributed to newly produced T cells.

Recombination linked TRBV10-3 to TRBJ2-5; no confident D gene assignment can be made. The receptor's source is a male patient between 2 and 15 years old who had a stem cell transplant for acute lymphoblastic leukemia, so the T cells may come from the graft donor. The sequencing used PBMCs, mostly from graft donor cells, collected 360 days after TCRalphabeta/CD19-depleted stem cell transplant. The DNA sequence is as follows: TGTGCCATCAGTGAGTCGAAGGTGGGAGAGACCCAGTACTTC. This yields the protein CAISESKVGETQYF.